This T cell receptor (beta chain) was sequenced for a study of blood T cell repertoires in COVID-19. At the level of the study: The study drew acute and convalescent COVID-19 samples from the United States, Italy and Spain. From T cells, B-cell-depleted T cells, or PBMCs came the material, which was cDNA or gDNA.

Enrollment of patients from Seattle took place during active infection, with longitudinal follow-up. Per the original data handling: Counts of nucleated cells, estimated from reference gene primer amplification, were obtained. The table came from immunoSEQ multiplex PCR; TCRdb's copy has only in-frame clones and leaves some out. That table gives V, J and clone size, and the DNA gave D and trimming. This table holds roughly 78,000 clones, roughly 80% found once. The V gene's germline CDR1 is MNHEY and CDR2 SVGEGT. The length of the CDR3 is 16 residues. With V trimmed by 1 base and J by 5 bases, 8 bases remained unmatched.

This receptor was identified in a man aged 50 to 59 with COVID-19, enrolled during active disease. J is TRBJ2-1 and V is TRBV6-2 or TRBV6-3; TRBD2 agrees at 7 bases. Input material: peripheral blood. In nucleotides, the CDR3 is TGTGCCAGCAGTTACTGGGGGAGGGGTGACCACAATGAGCAGTTCTTC. The encoded protein is CASSYWGRGDHNEQFF.